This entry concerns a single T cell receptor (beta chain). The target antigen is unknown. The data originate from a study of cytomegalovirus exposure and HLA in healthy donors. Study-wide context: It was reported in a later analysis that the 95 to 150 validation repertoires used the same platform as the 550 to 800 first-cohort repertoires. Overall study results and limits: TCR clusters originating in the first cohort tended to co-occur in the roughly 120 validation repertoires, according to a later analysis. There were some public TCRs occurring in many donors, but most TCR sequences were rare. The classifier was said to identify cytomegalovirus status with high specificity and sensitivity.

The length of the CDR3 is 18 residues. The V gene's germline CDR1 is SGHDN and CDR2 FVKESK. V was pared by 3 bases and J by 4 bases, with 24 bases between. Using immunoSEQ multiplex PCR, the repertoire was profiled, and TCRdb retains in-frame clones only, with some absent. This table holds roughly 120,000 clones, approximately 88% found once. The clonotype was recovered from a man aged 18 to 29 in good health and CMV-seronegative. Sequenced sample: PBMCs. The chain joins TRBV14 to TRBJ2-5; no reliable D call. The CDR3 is CASSHPIHRPLLAETQYF. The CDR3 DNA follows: TGTGCCAGCAGCCATCCAATCCATCGCCCACTCCTCGCAGAGACCCAGTACTTC.